Listed below are T cell receptor beta chains from one sample, sequenced in a study of glioma-infiltrating T cells after dendritic cell vaccination. Data came from immunoSEQ multiplex PCR; TCRdb stores just in-frame clones and leaves some out. In the table there are under 40,000 clones, 90% of which are singletons. Source: blood, taken before dendritic cell vaccination. Receptor source: a human donor with glioblastoma. Each CDR3 is given with its conserved first and last residue. A D gene is named only where the DNA matches it firmly. The size field is filled for only some rows; it gives once, few, many or a size class.

>TRBJ1-5|.|TRBV19|TRBD1
CASSIWTGDQPQHF
TGTGCCAGTAGTATATGGACAGGGGACCAGCCCCAGCATTTT
>TRBJ1-2|.|TRBV7-9|TRBD1
CASSINEKGAGGYTF
TGTGCCAGCTCAATTAACGAGAAGGGGGCCGGTGGCTACACCTTC
>TRBJ2-7|.|TRBV5-1|.
CASSSQPGVGEQYF
TGCGCCAGCAGCTCCCAACCAGGGGTAGGCGAGCAGTACTTC
>TRBJ1-3|.|TRBV18|.
CASSREGAGNTIYF
TGTGCCAGCTCACGCGAAGGGGCTGGAAACACCATATATTTT
>TRBJ1-1|.|TRBV11-3|.
CASSYREGTEAFF
TGTGCCAGCAGCTACCGGGAGGGCACTGAAGCTTTCTTT
>TRBJ1-5|.|TRBV19|TRBD1
CASSAKAGGQVHF
TGTGCCAGTAGTGCAAAGGCAGGGGGCCAAGTCCATTTT
>TRBJ1-2|.|TRBV7-9|TRBD1
CASSTDIGQGARGYTF
TGTGCCAGCAGCACAGATATCGGACAGGGGGCTCGGGGCTACACCTTC
>TRBJ1-1|.|TRBV6-1|.
CASRPAGATNTEAFF
TGTGCCAGCAGACCGGCGGGGGCCACGAACACTGAAGCTTTCTTT
>TRBJ1-2|.|TRBV5-1|TRBD1
CASSDPTGDYTF
TGCGCCAGCAGTGACCCGACAGGGGACTACACCTTC
>TRBJ1-1|.|TRBV4-2|.
CASGPGAWDTEAFF
TGTGCCAGCGGTCCTGGGGCATGGGACACTGAAGCTTTCTTT
>TRBJ2-3|.|TRBV7-9|TRBD2
CASSFSSGGAIDTQYF
TGTGCCAGCAGCTTTTCCAGCGGGGGGGCAATAGATACGCAGTATTTT
>TRBJ2-1|.|TRBV5-1|TRBD2
CASSLGTSGSYNEQFF
TGCGCCAGCAGCCTAGGGACTAGCGGTTCCTACAATGAGCAGTTCTTC
>TRBJ1-5|.|TRBV18|.
CASSLTRQSSNQPQHF
TGTGCCAGCTCACTCACGCGACAGTCTAGCAATCAGCCCCAGCATTTT
>TRBJ2-1|.|TRBV19|.
CASSIELNEQFF
TGTGCCAGTAGTATAGAACTCAATGAGCAGTTCTTC
>TRBJ1-6|once|TRBV27|.
CASSFGVEDNSPLHF
TGTGCCAGCAGTTTCGGGGTTGAGGATAATTCACCCCTCCACTTT
>TRBJ2-1|few|TRBV6-4|.
CASSASVSSYNEQFF
TGTGCCAGCAGTGCTTCCGTGAGCTCCTACAATGAGCAGTTCTTC
>TRBJ2-7|.|TRBV19|.
CASSIGRGYEQYF
TGTGCCAGTAGTATAGGCAGGGGCTACGAGCAGTACTTC
>TRBJ2-2|.|TRBV27|.
CASRPMSTGELFF
TGTGCCAGCAGGCCTATGAGCACCGGGGAGCTGTTTTTT
>TRBJ1-2|.|TRBV6-1|.
CASSEIQGRGNYGYTF
TGTGCCAGCAGTGAGATTCAGGGTAGAGGAAACTATGGCTACACCTTC
>TRBJ1-2|.|TRBV5-1|.
CASSFGREVGYTF
TGCGCCAGCAGCTTTGGCAGGGAGGTTGGCTACACCTTC
>TRBJ2-7|.|TRBV5-1|.
CASSPITGNHRSYEQYF
TGCGCCAGCAGCCCGATAACCGGGAACCATCGCTCCTACGAGCAGTACTTC
>TRBJ2-3|.|TRBV6-4|TRBD1
CASSRDRNTDTQYF
TGTGCCAGCAGTAGGGACAGAAACACAGATACGCAGTATTTT
>TRBJ1-1|.|TRBV5-6|.
CASSLERGMGEAFF
TGTGCCAGCAGTTTGGAACGGGGTATGGGTGAAGCTTTCTTT
>TRBJ1-6|.|TRBV7-2|TRBD1
CASSLVTVPGGNSPLHF
TGTGCCAGCAGCTTAGTAACGGTCCCAGGGGGAAATTCACCCCTCCACTTT
>TRBJ2-1|once|TRBV4-2|TRBD1
CASSQDPAGGYNEQFF
TGTGCCAGCAGCCAAGATCCGGCAGGGGGCTACAATGAGCAGTTCTTC
>TRBJ1-5|.|TRBV5-1|TRBD1
CASSSTGGNQPQHF
TGCGCCAGCAGCTCGACAGGGGGGAATCAGCCCCAGCATTTT
>TRBJ2-3|.|TRBV6-5|TRBD2
CASRTSGGASDTQYF
TGTGCCAGCAGAACAAGCGGGGGGGCCTCAGATACGCAGTATTTT
>TRBJ1-2|.|TRBV5-6|.
CASSLSGNHGYTF
TGTGCCAGCAGCTTATCGGGGAATCATGGCTACACCTTC
>TRBJ1-2|.|TRBV6-5|.
CASSYSQGNYGYTF
TGTGCCAGCAGTTACTCACAGGGTAACTATGGCTACACCTTC
>TRBJ2-1|.|TRBV18|TRBD2
CASSHSGGRDTMKQFF
TGTGCCAGCTCCCACAGCGGGGGGCGCGATACAATGAAGCAGTTCTTC
>TRBJ1-2|.|TRBV6-4|.
CASSETPGPPYGYTF
TGTGCCAGCAGTGAGACCCCAGGGCCCCCCTATGGCTACACCTTC
>TRBJ2-3|.|TRBV5-6|TRBD1
CASRPGQYTDTQYF
TGTGCCAGCAGGCCGGGACAGTACACAGATACGCAGTATTTT
>TRBJ1-1|.|TRBV5-1|.
CASSLARGGTMNTEAFF
TGCGCCAGCAGCTTGGCAAGAGGGGGAACGATGAACACTGAAGCTTTCTTT
>TRBJ2-1|.|TRBV10-1|TRBD2
CASSPTGLNNEQFF
TGCGCCAGCAGTCCGACGGGACTAAACAATGAGCAGTTCTTC
>TRBJ1-2|.|TRBV2|TRBD1
CASTLDRSNGYTF
TGTGCCAGCACCTTGGACAGGTCGAATGGCTACACCTTC
>TRBJ1-4|.|TRBV4-1|TRBD1
CASSQPGQGLEKLFF
TGCGCCAGCAGCCAGCCGGGACAGGGACTTGAAAAACTGTTTTTT
>TRBJ2-1|.|TRBV13|.
CASSARGKGEQFF
TGTGCCAGCAGCGCAAGGGGGAAAGGTGAGCAGTTCTTC
>TRBJ1-1|once|TRBV2|.
CASKRRDTVLTEAFF
TGTGCCAGCAAGCGCCGGGACACAGTACTAACTGAAGCTTTCTTT
>TRBJ2-3|.|TRBV11-2|TRBD1
CASSPWGQASTDTQYF
TGTGCCAGCAGCCCCTGGGGACAGGCAAGCACAGATACGCAGTATTTT
>TRBJ1-4|.|TRBV5-5|TRBD1
CASSAGTGATNEKLFF
TGTGCCAGCAGCGCGGGGACAGGCGCAACTAATGAAAAACTGTTTTTT
>TRBJ1-2|once|TRBV5-4|.
CASSSQALPYYGYTF
TGTGCCAGCAGCTCCCAGGCGTTGCCCTACTATGGCTACACCTTC
>TRBJ1-6|.|TRBV6-1|.
CASSEALLGQGGSPLHF
TGTGCCAGCAGTGAAGCGCTTCTGGGGCAGGGTGGATCACCCCTCCACTTT
>TRBJ2-3|.|TRBV7-2|.
CASKIAGTDTQYF
TGTGCCAGCAAGATAGCGGGCACAGATACGCAGTATTTT
>TRBJ1-2|.|TRBV10-1|TRBD1
CASSDGQAKDSYGYTF
TGCGCCAGCAGTGACGGACAGGCTAAAGATAGCTATGGCTACACCTTC